Shown below are 19 T cell receptor beta chains from a single sample sequenced in a study of blood T cell repertoires in COVID-19. Data came from immunoSEQ multiplex PCR; TCRdb stores just in-frame clones and leaves some out. This table has 200,000 to 250,000 clones, around 88% appearing once. The sequenced material came from peripheral blood. These receptor sequences come from a woman in her twenties or thirties with COVID-19, enrolled during active disease.

The CDR3 region is CASSPGGTDTQYF. In DNA form, the CDR3 reads TGTGCCAGCAGTCCGGGAGGCACAGATACGCAGTATTTT. The rearrangement uses TRBV2 and TRBJ2-3; maybe TRBD2 (6 bases). The CDR3 contains 13 residues. Trimming took 5 bases from V and 1 from J, leaving 7 bases between them. Germline V gives CDR1 SNHLY, CDR2 FYNNEI.

The chain links TRBV10-3 to TRBJ1-2; 9 nucleotides match TRBD1. Trimming took 6 bases from V and 7 from J; bases not matched to a gene: 6. The CDR3 is 13 amino acids. Germline V gives CDR1 ENHRY, CDR2 SYGVKD. The CDR3 DNA follows: TGTGCCATCAGCCCGGGACAGGGACCTGGCTACACCTTC. This encodes CAISPGQGPGYTF.

The genes are TRBV7-9 and TRBJ2-1; D gene unclear. Trimming took 4 bases from V and 0 from J, leaving 10 bases between them. The CDR3 consists of 15 residues. CDR1 SEHNR and CDR2 FQNEAQ come from the germline V gene (reference sequence). The CDR3 sequence is CASSSQQSSYNEQFF. The CDR3 DNA sequence: TGTGCCAGCAGCTCCCAACAGAGCTCCTACAATGAGCAGTTCTTC.

V usage is TRBV11-3 and J usage is TRBJ1-6; no clear D gene. This CDR3 has 12 residues. Germline V gene sequence: CDR1 SGHNT, CDR2 YENEEA. The V end lost 4 bases, the J end lost 7 bases, and 5 bases lay between the germline ends. The CDR3 DNA is TGTGCCAGCAGCTACCAGAATTCACCCCTCCACTTT. Its protein product is CASSYQNSPLHF.

This sequence joins TRBV5-4 and TRBJ2-5; 10 bases are a match to TRBD1. CDR3 length: 13 residues. Losses at the gene ends were 4 bases for V and 5 bases for J; bases not matched to a gene: 2. Per the germline V gene, CDR1 is SGHNT and CDR2 is YYREEE (reference sequence). The CDR3 protein is CASSDRGRETQYF. CDR3 coding DNA: TGTGCCAGCAGCGACAGGGGGCGTGAGACCCAGTACTTC.

This clone has a single count. This rearrangement joins TRBV9 to TRBJ2-1, with D tentatively TRBD2 (5 bases). Trimming removed 2 bases from V and 9 bases from J, with 18 bases in between. The CDR3 is 15 residues long. Germline CDR1 is SGDLS and CDR2 is YYNGEE. In DNA, the CDR3 is TGTGCCAGCAGCGTCCGGGCTTTCCTAGAGGGTGAGCAGTTCTTC. Translation gives CASSVRAFLEGEQFF.

J is TRBJ2-3 and V is TRBV5-1; 10 bases are shared with TRBD1. After removal of 4 bases from V and 6 bases from J, the junction contained 14 bases not matched to a gene. The germline V gene has CDR1 SGHRS and CDR2 YFSETQ. The CDR3 has 17 amino acids. The CDR3 reads CASSGSRTGGTTDTQYF. The CDR3 DNA reads as TGCGCCAGCAGCGGGAGTAGGACAGGGGGTACAACGGATACGCAGTATTTT.

The chain carries TRBV7-2 and TRBJ2-1; possibly TRBD1 for D (6 bases). The CDR3 covers 13 residues. CDR1 is SGHTA, CDR2 FQGNSA, per germline. V gave up 3 bases and J gave up 10 bases, with 13 bases separating them. The CDR3 bases are TGTGCCAGCAGCTTCTACAGGGATATCGAGCAGTTCTTC. Its translation: CASSFYRDIEQFF.

V and J are TRBV7-8 and TRBJ2-1; 7 bases fit TRBD1. This CDR3 spans 18 amino acids. Germline values: CDR1 SGHVS, CDR2 FQNEAQ. V was pared by 2 bases and J by 1 base, with 11 bases of the junction left unmatched. The CDR3 is CASSLSFGSGQSYNEQFF. DNA of the CDR3: TGTGCCAGCAGCTTATCCTTTGGTTCGGGACAGTCCTACAATGAGCAGTTCTTC.

The V call is TRBV13, the J call TRBJ1-1; tentatively, D is TRBD1 (5 bases). The germline V gene encodes CDR1 PRHDT and CDR2 FYEKMQ (reference sequence). Between the trimmed V and J ends, which lost 3 bases and 11 bases, there was a span of 13 bases. This CDR3 contains 12 residues. The CDR3 DNA reads as TGTGCCAGCAGCTTGGGGGGGGACGTGGCTTTCTTT. It specifies CASSLGGDVAFF.

V and J are TRBV28 and TRBJ1-1; 7 nucleotides line up with TRBD1. J lost 2 bases, V lost 6 bases, and 6 bases had no gene match. The CDR3 is 14 amino acids. Germline-derived CDR1 and CDR2 are MDHEN and SYDVKM. The CDR3 bases are TGTGCCAGCAGCCGAGGGGGCCTAAACACTGAAGCTTTCTTT. Translated, it gives CASSRGGLNTEAFF.

The chain uses TRBV4-1 and TRBJ2-5; TRBD2 agrees at 10 bases. Germline trimming cut 1 base from V and 1 base from J; bases unmatched to any gene: 3. The CDR3 is 16 amino acids. The germline CDR1 and CDR2 sequences are MGHRA and YSYEKL. The CDR3 protein is CASSQVQRGGQETQYF. DNA for the CDR3: TGCGCCAGCAGCCAAGTCCAGCGGGGGGGCCAAGAGACCCAGTACTTC.

The chain combines TRBV29-1 with TRBJ2-1, with TRBD1 identical over 8 bases. CDR1 is SQVTM, CDR2 ANQGSEA, per germline. Trimming cost V 7 bases and J 6 bases; bases outside gene matches: 5. The CDR3 contains 12 residues. The CDR3 loop is CSATGAGNEQFF. The DNA of the CDR3 is TGCAGCGCGACAGGGGCTGGCAATGAGCAGTTCTTC.

On this clone: The sample contains more than one DNA sequence encoding this CDR3. The chain links TRBV7-9 to TRBJ2-5; 8 bases map to TRBD1. Germline CDR1 and CDR2: SEHNR and FQNEAQ (reference sequence). The CDR3 is 13 residues long. J gave up 5 bases and V 4 bases, and 3 bases lay outside the gene matches. CDR3 sequence reads: CASSSRGPETQYF. CDR3 nucleotides: TGTGCCAGCAGCTCCAGGGGGCCGGAGACCCAGTACTTC. The full variable domain, rest sourced from reference TRBV7-9 and TRBJ2-5, is DTGVSQNPRHKITKRGQNVTFRCDPISEHNRLYWYRQTLGQGPEFLTYFQNEAQLEKSRLLSDRFSAERPKGSFSTLEIQRTEQGDSAMYLCASSSRGPETQYFGPGTRLLVL.

The V gene is TRBV7-2, the J gene TRBJ2-3; maybe TRBD1 (5 bases). Germline lookup yields CDR1 SGHTA and CDR2 FQGNSA. V shed 4 bases and J shed 0 bases, with 11 bases lying between them. This CDR3 has 15 amino acids. The CDR3 spells CASSSQDLSTDTQYF. The CDR3 DNA sequence: TGTGCCAGCAGCTCACAGGATCTAAGCACAGATACGCAGTATTTT.

The chain carries TRBV5-1 and TRBJ2-3, with 10 bases matching TRBD2. CDR3 length equals 15 residues. Germline V gives CDR1 SGHRS, CDR2 YFSETQ. V shed 4 bases and J 3 bases; nucleotides not matched to a gene: 5. This chain's CDR3 is CASSRSSGGTDTQYF. The CDR3 nucleotides are TGCGCCAGCAGCCGCTCTAGCGGGGGAACAGATACGCAGTATTTT.

This chain joins TRBV29-1 and TRBJ1-3, with D unclear. The CDR3 has 14 amino acids. V was trimmed by 1 base and J by 1 base, leaving 8 bases between them. CDR1 and CDR2 (germline): SQVTM, ANQGSEA. The CDR3: CSVEGRISGNTIYF. In DNA form, the CDR3 reads TGCAGCGTTGAAGGCAGGATTTCTGGAAACACCATATATTTT.

The chain links TRBV11-3 to TRBJ1-1; no firm D call. Trimming took off 4 bases at V and 5 bases at J, with 11 bases between the two ends. Germline V gene lookup returns CDR1 SGHNT and CDR2 YENEEA. The CDR3 has 13 amino acids. DNA for the CDR3: TGTGCCAGCAGCTCAACTGCGGCGACTGAAGCTTTCTTT. Amino acid sequence: CASSSTAATEAFF.

The J gene is TRBJ2-2, the V gene TRBV11-3; 10 nucleotides align to TRBD2. The CDR3 is 18 residues long. The ends lost 5 bases at V and 1 base at J; junction bases unmatched: 10. CDR1 is SGHNT, CDR2 YENEEA, per germline. CDR3 sequence reads: CASSPRTSGGENTGELFF. Here the CDR3 DNA reads TGTGCCAGCAGCCCGCGGACTAGCGGCGGAGAGAACACCGGGGAGCTGTTTTTT.